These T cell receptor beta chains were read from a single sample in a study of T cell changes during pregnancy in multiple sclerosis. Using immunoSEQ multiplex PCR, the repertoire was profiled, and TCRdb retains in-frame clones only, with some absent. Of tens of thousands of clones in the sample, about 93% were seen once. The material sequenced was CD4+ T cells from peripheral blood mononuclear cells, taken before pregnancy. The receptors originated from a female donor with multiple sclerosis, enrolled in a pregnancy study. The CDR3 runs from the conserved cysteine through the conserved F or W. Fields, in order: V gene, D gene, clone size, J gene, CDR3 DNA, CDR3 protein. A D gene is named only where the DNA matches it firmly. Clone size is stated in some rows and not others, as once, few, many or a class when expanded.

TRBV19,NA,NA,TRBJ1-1,TGTGCCAGTAGAACTGACCGACTCACTGAAGCTTTCTTT,CASRTDRLTEAFF
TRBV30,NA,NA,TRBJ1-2,TGTGCCTGGAGTCGGCAGCGCCGCTATGGCTACACCTTC,CAWSRQRRYGYTF
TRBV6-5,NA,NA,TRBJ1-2,TGTGCCTCCCCGATCAAAGAGGGCTCGGATGGCTACACCTTC,CASPIKEGSDGYTF
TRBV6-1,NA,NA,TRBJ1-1,TGTGCCAGCAGTGATCAGGGGCCCACTGAAGCTTTCTTT,CASSDQGPTEAFF
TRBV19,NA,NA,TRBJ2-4,TGTGCCAGTACCCTCCGCGGAGGCAAAGACATTCAGTACTTC,CASTLRGGKDIQYF
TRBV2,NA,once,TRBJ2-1,TGTGCCAGCAGTGAAGTTAGCGGCAGATACAATGAGCAGTTCTTC,CASSEVSGRYNEQFF
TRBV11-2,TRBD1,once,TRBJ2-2,TGTGCCAGCAGCCTAGGGACAGGCCGCCGCACCGGGGAGCTGTTTTTT,CASSLGTGRRTGELFF
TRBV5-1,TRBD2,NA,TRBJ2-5,TGCGCCAGCAGCTTAAGAGCGGGAATGGAGACCCAGTACTTC,CASSLRAGMETQYF
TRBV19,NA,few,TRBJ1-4,TGTGCCAGTAACGACCGCCGGGGTGAAAAACTGTTTTTT,CASNDRRGEKLFF
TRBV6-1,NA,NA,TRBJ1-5,TGTGCCAGCAGTGAAGCTCGGCCAGGGAATCAGCCCCAGCATTTT,CASSEARPGNQPQHF
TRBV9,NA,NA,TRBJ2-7,TGTGCCAGCAGCCTGGGTGGCGGTTACGAGCAGTACTTC,CASSLGGGYEQYF
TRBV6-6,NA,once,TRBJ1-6,TGTGCCAGCAGTCGGGGTGAGGGAGCTAATTCACCCCTCCACTTT,CASSRGEGANSPLHF
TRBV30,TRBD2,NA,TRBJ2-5,TGTGCCTGCCTTAAGGCGGGAGGTCAAGAGACCCAGTACTTC,CACLKAGGQETQYF
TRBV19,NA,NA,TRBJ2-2,TGTGCCAGTAAATCTGACTTCTTCGACGGGGAGCTGTTTTTT,CASKSDFFDGELFF
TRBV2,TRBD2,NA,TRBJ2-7,TGTGCCAGCAGCCTATATAGCGGGATGAACGAGCAGTACTTC,CASSLYSGMNEQYF
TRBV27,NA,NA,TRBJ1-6,TGTGCCAGCAGTTTAGGGGGGAATTCACCCCTCCACTTT,CASSLGGNSPLHF
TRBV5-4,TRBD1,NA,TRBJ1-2,TGTGCCAGCAGAAAAACAGGGGGAGAGTATGGCTACACCTTC,CASRKTGGEYGYTF
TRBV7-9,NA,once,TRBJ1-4,TGTGCCAGCAGCTTAGTCTCCGCTAATGAAAAACTGTTTTTT,CASSLVSANEKLFF
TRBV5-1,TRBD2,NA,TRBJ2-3,TGCGCCAGCAGCTTGGCGCGGGGGGACACAGATACGCAGTATTTT,CASSLARGDTDTQYF
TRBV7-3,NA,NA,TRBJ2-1,TGTGCCAGCAGCTTAGGTACTAGCGTAACCCGAGGGGGTGTGCAGTTCTTC,CASSLGTSVTRGGVQFF
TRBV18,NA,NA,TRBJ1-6,TGTGCCAGCTCATTCGCCAAAGTACAGGGAAATAATTCACCCCTCCACTTT,CASSFAKVQGNNSPLHF
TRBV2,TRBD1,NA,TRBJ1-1,TGTGCCAGCAGTGAAGCGTTCAGGGGGCGCAACACTGAAGCTTTCTTT,CASSEAFRGRNTEAFF